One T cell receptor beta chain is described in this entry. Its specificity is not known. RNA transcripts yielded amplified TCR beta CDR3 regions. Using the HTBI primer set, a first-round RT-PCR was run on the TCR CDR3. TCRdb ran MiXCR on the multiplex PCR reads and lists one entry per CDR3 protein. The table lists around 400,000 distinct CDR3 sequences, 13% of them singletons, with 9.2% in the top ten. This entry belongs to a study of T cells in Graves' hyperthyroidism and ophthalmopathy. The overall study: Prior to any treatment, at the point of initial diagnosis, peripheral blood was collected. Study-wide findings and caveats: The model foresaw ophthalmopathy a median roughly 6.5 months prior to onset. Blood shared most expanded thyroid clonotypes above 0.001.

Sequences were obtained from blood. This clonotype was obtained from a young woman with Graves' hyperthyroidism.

CDR3 in amino acids: CVSSLTFSYEQYF. DNA of the CDR3: TGTGTTAGCAGCTTAACGTTCTCCTACGAGCAGTACTTC. The V call is TRBV7-7, the J call TRBJ2-7; D not resolved. CDR1 is SSHAT and CDR2 is FNYEAQ in the germline V gene (reference sequence). There are 13 residues in the CDR3.